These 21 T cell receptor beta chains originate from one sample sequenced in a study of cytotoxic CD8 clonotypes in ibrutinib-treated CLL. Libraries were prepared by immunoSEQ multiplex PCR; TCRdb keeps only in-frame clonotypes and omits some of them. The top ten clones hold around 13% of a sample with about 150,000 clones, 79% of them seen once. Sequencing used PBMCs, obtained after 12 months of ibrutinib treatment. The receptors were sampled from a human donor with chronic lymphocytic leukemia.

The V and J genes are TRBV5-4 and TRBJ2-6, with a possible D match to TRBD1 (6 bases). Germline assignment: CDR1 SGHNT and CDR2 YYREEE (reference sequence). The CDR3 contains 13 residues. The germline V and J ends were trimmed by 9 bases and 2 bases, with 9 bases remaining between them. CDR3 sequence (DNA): TGTGCCATACAGGGAACTGGGGCCAACGTCCTGACTTTC. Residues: CAIQGTGANVLTF.

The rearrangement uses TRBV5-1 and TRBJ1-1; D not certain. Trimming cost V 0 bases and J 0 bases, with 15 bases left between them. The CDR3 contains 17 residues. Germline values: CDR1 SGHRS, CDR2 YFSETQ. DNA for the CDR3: TGCGCCAGCAGCTTGGTCGCAGGAGAATTTATGAACACTGAAGCTTTCTTT. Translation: CASSLVAGEFMNTEAFF.

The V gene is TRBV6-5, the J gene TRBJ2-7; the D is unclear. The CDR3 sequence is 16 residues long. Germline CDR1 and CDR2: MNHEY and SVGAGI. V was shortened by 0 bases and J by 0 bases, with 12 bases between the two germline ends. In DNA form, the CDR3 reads TGTGCCAGCAGTTACTCCGTCCTCCGGAGCTCCTACGAGCAGTACTTC. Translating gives CASSYSVLRSSYEQYF.

CDR3 protein: CASSPGTSGIYNEQFF. The DNA of the CDR3 is TGTGCCAGCAGCCCAGGGACTAGCGGGATCTACAATGAGCAGTTCTTC. The chain uses TRBV7-2 and TRBJ2-1, with 13 bases identical to TRBD2. The CDR3 spans 16 residues. The germline V gene has CDR1 SGHTA and CDR2 FQGNSA. Trimming cost V 5 bases and J 3 bases; bases outside gene matches: 4.

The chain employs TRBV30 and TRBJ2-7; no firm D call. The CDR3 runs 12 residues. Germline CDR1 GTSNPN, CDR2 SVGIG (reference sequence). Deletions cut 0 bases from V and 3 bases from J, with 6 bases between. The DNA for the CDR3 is TGTGCCTGGAGTGTACCCGGCTACGAGCAGTACTTC. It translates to CAWSVPGYEQYF.

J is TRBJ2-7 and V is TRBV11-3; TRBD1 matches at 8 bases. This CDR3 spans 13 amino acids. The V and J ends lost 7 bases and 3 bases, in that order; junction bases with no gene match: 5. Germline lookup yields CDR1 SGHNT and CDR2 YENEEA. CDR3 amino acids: CASKQQGDYEQYF. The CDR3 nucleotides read TGTGCCAGCAAACAACAGGGGGACTACGAGCAGTACTTC.

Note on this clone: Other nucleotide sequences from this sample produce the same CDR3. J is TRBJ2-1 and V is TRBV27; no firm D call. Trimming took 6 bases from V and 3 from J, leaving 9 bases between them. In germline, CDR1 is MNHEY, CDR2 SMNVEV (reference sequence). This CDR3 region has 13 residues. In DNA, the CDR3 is TGTGCCAGCAGCCCCGGGCTCTACAATGAGCAGTTCTTC. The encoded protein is CASSPGLYNEQFF.

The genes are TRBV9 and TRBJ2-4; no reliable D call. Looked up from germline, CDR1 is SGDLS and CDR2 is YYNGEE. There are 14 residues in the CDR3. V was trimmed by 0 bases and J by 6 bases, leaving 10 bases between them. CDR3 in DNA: TGTGCCAGCAGCGTAGGTATAGAGAGAAACATTCAGTACTTC. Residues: CASSVGIERNIQYF.

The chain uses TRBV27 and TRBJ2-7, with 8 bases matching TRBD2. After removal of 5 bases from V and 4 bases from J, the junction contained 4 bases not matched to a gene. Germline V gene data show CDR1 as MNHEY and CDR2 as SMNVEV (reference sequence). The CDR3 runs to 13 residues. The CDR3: CASSSGRVYEQYF. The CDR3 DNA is TGTGCCAGCAGTAGCGGGAGAGTTTACGAGCAGTACTTC.

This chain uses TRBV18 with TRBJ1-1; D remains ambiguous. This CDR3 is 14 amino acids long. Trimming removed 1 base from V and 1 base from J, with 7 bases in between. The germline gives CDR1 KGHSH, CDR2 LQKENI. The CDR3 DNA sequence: TGTGCCAGCTCACCACGGGCAGAGAACACTGAAGCTTTCTTT. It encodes CASSPRAENTEAFF.

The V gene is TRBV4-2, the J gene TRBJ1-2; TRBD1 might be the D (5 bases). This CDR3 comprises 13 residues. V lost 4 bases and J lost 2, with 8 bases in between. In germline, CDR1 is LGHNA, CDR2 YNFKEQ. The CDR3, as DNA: TGTGCCAGCAGCCCCCGGGACAACTATGGCTACACCTTC. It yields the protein CASSPRDNYGYTF.

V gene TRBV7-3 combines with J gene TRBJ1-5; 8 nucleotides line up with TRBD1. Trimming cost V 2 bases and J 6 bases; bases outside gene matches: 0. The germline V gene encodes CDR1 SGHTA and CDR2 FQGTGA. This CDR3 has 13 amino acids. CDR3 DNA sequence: TGTGCCAGCAGCTTAGACAGGGGTCAGCCCCAGCATTTT. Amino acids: CASSLDRGQPQHF.

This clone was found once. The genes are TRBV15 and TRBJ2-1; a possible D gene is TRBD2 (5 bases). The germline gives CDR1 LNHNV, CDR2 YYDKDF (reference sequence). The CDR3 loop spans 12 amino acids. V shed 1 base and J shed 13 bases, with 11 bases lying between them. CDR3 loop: CATSRGYEGQFF. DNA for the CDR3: TGTGCCACCAGCAGAGGTTATGAGGGCCAGTTCTTC.

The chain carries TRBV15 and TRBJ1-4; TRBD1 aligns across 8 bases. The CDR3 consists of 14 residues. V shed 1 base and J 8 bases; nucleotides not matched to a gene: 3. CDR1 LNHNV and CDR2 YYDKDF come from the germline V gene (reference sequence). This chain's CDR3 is CATSRAGGREKLFF. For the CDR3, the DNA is TGTGCCACCAGCAGAGCAGGGGGCCGGGAAAAACTGTTTTTT.

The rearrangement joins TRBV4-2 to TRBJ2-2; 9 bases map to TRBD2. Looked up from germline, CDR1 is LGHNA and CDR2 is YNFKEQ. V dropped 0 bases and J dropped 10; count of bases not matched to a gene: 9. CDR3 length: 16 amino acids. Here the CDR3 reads CASSQDGSGRLEELFF. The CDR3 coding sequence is TGTGCCAGCAGCCAAGATGGTAGCGGGAGACTTGAGGAGCTGTTTTTT.

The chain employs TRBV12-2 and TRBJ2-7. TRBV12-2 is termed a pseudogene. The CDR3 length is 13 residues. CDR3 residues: CASPWRGTYEQYF. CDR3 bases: TGTGCAAGCCCCTGGAGGGGGACCTACGAGCAGTACTTC.

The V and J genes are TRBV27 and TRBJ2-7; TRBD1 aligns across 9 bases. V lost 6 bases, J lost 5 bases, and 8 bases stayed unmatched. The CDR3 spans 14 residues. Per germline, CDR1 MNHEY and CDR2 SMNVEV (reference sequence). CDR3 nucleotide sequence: TGTGCCAGCAGGCCGGGACAGGGTTGGGACGAGCAGTACTTC. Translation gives CASRPGQGWDEQYF.

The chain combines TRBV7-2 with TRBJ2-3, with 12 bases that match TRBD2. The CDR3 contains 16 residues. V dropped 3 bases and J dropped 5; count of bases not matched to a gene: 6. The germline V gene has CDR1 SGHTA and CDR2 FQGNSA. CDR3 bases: TGTGCCAGCAGCTTCGGACTAGCGGGACGTGTAGATACGCAGTATTTT. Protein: CASSFGLAGRVDTQYF. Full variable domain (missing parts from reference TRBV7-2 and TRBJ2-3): GAGVSQSPSNKVTEKGKDVELRCDPISGHTALYWYRQSLGQGLEFLIYFQGNSAPDKSGLPSDRFSAERTGGSVSTLTIQRTQQEDSAVYLCASSFGLAGRVDTQYFGPGTRLTVL.

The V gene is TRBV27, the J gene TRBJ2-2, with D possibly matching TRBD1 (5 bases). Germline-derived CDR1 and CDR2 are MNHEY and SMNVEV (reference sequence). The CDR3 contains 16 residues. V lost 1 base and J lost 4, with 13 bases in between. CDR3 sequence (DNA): TGTGCCAGCAGTTTATTGCCAGGGTGGGGCACCGGGGAGCTGTTTTTT. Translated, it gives CASSLLPGWGTGELFF.

The CDR3 spells CAISELQGLAGTGELFF. Written as DNA, the CDR3 is TGTGCCATCAGTGAGTTGCAGGGACTAGCGGGGACCGGGGAGCTGTTTTTT. V usage is TRBV10-3 and J usage is TRBJ2-2; 13 bases fit TRBD2. Germline-derived CDR1 and CDR2 are ENHRY and SYGVKD. V shed 1 base, J shed 5 bases, and the junction held 4 bases outside the gene matches. The CDR3 extends over 17 amino acids.

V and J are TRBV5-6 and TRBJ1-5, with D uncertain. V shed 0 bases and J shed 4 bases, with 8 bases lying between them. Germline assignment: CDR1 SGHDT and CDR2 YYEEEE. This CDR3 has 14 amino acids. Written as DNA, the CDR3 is TGTGCCAGCAGCTTGGCCCTGGGTAATCAGCCCCAGCATTTT. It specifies CASSLALGNQPQHF. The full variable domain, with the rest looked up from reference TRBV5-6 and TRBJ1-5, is DAGVTQSPTHLIKTRGQQVTLRCSPKSGHDTVSWYQQALGQGPQFIFQYYEEEERQRGNFPDRFSGHQFPNYSSELNVNALLLGDSALYLCASSLALGNQPQHFGDGTRLSIL.